The sequence of this T cell receptor beta chain was determined in a study of OX40 agonist ivuxolimab in advanced cancers. Looking at the study overall: Patients with hepatocellular carcinoma, melanoma, renal cell or head and neck cancer made up the dose-escalation patients.

A history of autoimmune disease or systemic immunosuppression excluded patients. To note about this clone: What it binds is unknown.

Whole-study results and caveats: Normalized expansion of T-cell clones was also low for some nonresponders. Researchers did not determine the expanded peripheral T cells' antigen specificity.

Libraries were prepared by immunoSEQ multiplex PCR; TCRdb keeps only in-frame clonotypes and omits some of them. The table lists 50,000 to 75,000 clones, 75% to 90% of them singletons. The CDR3 is 12 residues long. V shed 4 bases and J shed 5 bases, with 8 bases lying between them. The germline gives CDR1 SEHNR, CDR2 FQNEAQ (reference sequence). This TCR came from an adult with an advanced solid tumor such as melanoma, head and neck, liver or kidney cancer. The gene calls are TRBV7-9 and TRBJ2-5; D is ambiguous. The sample consisted of CD4+ or CD8+ T cells sorted from blood, taken in a trial of the OX40 agonist ivuxolimab. For the CDR3, the DNA is TGTGCCAGCAGCTCCCTTCTTGAGACCCAGTACTTC. Translated, it gives CASSSLLETQYF. The complete variable domain, with remaining parts taken from reference TRBV7-9 and TRBJ2-5, reads DTGVSQNPRHKITKRGQNVTFRCDPISEHNRLYWYRQTLGQGPEFLTYFQNEAQLEKSRLLSDRFSAERPKGSFSTLEIQRTEQGDSAMYLCASSSLLETQYFGPGTRLLVL.